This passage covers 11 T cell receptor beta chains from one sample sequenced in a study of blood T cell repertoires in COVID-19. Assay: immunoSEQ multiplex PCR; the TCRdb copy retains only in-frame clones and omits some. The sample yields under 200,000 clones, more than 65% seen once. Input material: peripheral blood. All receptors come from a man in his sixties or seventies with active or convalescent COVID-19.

CDR3 region: CASSLDRDYNSPLHF. The CDR3 nucleotides are TGTGCCAGCAGTCTCGACAGGGACTATAATTCACCCCTCCACTTT. The V call is TRBV6-5, the J call TRBJ1-6, with 7 bases fitting TRBD1. This CDR3 spans 15 amino acids. Per the germline V gene, CDR1 is MNHEY and CDR2 is SVGAGI. V was clipped by 5 bases and J by 3 bases; unmatched bases: 4.

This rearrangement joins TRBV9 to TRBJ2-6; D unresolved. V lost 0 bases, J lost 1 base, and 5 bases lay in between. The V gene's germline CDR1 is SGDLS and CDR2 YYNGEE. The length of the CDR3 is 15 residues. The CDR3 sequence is CASSVVASGANVLTF. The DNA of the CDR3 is TGTGCCAGCAGCGTAGTAGCATCTGGGGCCAACGTCCTGACTTTC. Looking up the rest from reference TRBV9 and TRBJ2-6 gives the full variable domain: DSGVTQTPKHLITATGQRVTLRCSPRSGDLSVYWYQQSLDQGLQFLIQYYNGEERAKGNILERFSAQQFPDLHSELNLSSLELGDSALYFCASSVVASGANVLTFGAGSRLTVL.

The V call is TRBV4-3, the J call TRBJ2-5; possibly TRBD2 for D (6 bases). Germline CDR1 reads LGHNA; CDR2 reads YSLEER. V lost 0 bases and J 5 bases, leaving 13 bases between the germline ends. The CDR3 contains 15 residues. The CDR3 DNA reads TGCGCCAGCAGCCAAGAAGGGAGGTATCAGGAGACCCAGTACTTC. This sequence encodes CASSQEGRYQETQYF.

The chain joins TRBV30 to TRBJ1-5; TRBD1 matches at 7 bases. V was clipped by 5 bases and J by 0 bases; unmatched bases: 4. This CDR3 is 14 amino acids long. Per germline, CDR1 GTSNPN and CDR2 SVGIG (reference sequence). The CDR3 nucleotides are TGTGCCTGGGGAGGACAGGTTAGCAATCAGCCCCAGCATTTT. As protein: CAWGGQVSNQPQHF. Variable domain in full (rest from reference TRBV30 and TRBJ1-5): SQTIHQWPATLVQPVGSPLSLECTVEGTSNPNLYWYRQAAGRGLQLLFYSVGIGQISSEVPQNLSASRPQDRQFILSSKKLLLSDSGFYLCAWGGQVSNQPQHFGDGTRLSIL.

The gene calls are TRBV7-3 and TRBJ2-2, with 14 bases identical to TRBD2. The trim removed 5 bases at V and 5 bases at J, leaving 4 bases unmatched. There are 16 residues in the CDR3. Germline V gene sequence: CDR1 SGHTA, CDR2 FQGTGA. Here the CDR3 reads CASSLRTSGGTGELFF. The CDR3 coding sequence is TGTGCCAGCAGCCTACGGACTAGCGGGGGGACCGGGGAGCTGTTTTTT.

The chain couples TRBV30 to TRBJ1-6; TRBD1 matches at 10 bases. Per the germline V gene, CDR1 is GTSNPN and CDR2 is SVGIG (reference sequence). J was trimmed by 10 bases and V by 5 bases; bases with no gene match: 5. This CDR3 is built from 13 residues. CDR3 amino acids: CAWDRDRGSPLHF. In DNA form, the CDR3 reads TGTGCCTGGGACCGGGACAGGGGATCACCCCTCCACTTT. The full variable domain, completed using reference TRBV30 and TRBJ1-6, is SQTIHQWPATLVQPVGSPLSLECTVEGTSNPNLYWYRQAAGRGLQLLFYSVGIGQISSEVPQNLSASRPQDRQFILSSKKLLLSDSGFYLCAWDRDRGSPLHFGNGTRLTVT.

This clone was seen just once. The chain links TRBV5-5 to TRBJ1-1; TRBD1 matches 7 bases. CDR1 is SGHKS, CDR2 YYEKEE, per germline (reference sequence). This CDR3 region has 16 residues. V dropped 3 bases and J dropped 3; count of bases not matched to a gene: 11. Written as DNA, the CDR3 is TGTGCCAGCAGCTCCCATCCAGGGGGTTGGTACACTGAAGCTTTCTTT. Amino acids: CASSSHPGGWYTEAFF.

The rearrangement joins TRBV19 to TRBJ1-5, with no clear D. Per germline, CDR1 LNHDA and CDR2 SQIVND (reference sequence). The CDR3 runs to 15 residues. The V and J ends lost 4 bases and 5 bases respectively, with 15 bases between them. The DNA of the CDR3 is TGTGCCAGTAGTACCCGGACTCCTGGGGATCAGCCCCAGCATTTT. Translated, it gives CASSTRTPGDQPQHF. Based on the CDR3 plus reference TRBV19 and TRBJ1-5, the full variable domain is DGGITQSPKYLFRKEGQNVTLSCEQNLNHDAMYWYRQDPGQGLRLIYYSQIVNDFQKGDIAEGYSVSREKKESFPLTVTSAQKNPTAFYLCASSTRTPGDQPQHFGDGTRLSIL.

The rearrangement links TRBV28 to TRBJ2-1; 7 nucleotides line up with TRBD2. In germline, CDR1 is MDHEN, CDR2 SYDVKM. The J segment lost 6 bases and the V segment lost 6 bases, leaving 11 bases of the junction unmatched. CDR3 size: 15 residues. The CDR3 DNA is TGTGCCAGCAGCTTTATTCCTCCTAGCGGCAATGAGCAGTTCTTC. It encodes CASSFIPPSGNEQFF.

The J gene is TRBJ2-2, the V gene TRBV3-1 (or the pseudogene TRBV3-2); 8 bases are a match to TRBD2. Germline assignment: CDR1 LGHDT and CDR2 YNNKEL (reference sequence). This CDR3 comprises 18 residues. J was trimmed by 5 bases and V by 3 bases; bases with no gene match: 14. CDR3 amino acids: CASSQARGGATTTGELFF. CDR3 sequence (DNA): TGTGCCAGCAGCCAGGCCCGGGGGGGAGCAACCACGACCGGGGAGCTGTTTTTT.

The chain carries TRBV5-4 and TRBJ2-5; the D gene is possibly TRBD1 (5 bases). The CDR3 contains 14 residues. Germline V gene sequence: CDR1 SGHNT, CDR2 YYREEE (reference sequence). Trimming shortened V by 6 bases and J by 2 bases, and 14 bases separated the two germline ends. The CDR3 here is CASKGSTVQETQYF. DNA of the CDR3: TGTGCCAGCAAGGGGTCGACAGTTCAAGAGACCCAGTACTTC.